These 10 T cell receptor beta chains were sequenced from one sample in a study of T-cell reconstitution after alpha-beta-depleted transplantation in children. Molecular barcoding with unique molecular identifiers was used for the TCRbeta library. TCRdb fed the PCR reads into MiXCR, producing one record per CDR3 protein. The sample holds around 700,000 distinct CDR3 sequences, 13% seen once. The sample here was PBMCs, taken before TCRalphabeta/CD19-depleted stem cell transplant. These receptors all come from a girl aged 2 to 10 with congenital amegakaryocytic thrombocytopenia, due to receive a stem cell transplant.

This clonotype was detected ten times or more. The genes are TRBV4-2 and TRBJ2-1; the D call may be TRBD1 or TRBD2 (5 bases each). V was clipped by 4 bases and J by 0 bases, with 22 bases between them. This CDR3 comprises 19 residues. Germline V gene data show CDR1 as LGHNA and CDR2 as YNFKEQ. CDR3 DNA sequence: TGTGCCAGCAGCCGCTTCCGGGACCAGGTGGTATCCTCCTACAATGAGCAGTTCTTC. It encodes CASSRFRDQVVSSYNEQFF.

This clonotype occurred many times. The chain has TRBV20-1 and TRBJ2-1, with D perhaps TRBD2 (5 bases). CDR3 length: 18 amino acids. V dropped 4 bases and J dropped 3 bases, with 25 bases sitting between them. CDR1 and CDR2 (germline): DFQATT, SNEGSKA (reference sequence). The DNA of the CDR3 is TGCAGTGCTAAGGCCAACCCTCGCATGGGAGATGACTACAATGAGCAGTTCTTC. It yields the protein CSAKANPRMGDDYNEQFF.

This clonotype was seen ten or more times. The chain carries TRBV14 and TRBJ2-7, with D hard to call. V was clipped by 0 bases and J by 1 base, with 13 bases between them. The CDR3 is 16 amino acids. In germline, CDR1 is SGHDN, CDR2 FVKESK. The CDR3 DNA reads TGTGCCAGCAGCCAAGAGTTCGGTAAGACTTCCTACGAGCAGTACTTC. Translation: CASSQEFGKTSYEQYF.

For this clonotype: One base away lies a much larger clone, so this may be a sequencing read error. This sequence joins TRBV5-1 and TRBJ1-2, with D perhaps matching TRBD1 (5 bases). CDR3 length: 13 amino acids. Germline V gives CDR1 SGHRS, CDR2 YFSETQ. CDR3 residues: CASRDPANYGDTF. The DNA for the CDR3 is TGCGCCAGTCGGGACCCCGCTAACTATGGCGACACCTTC.

This clonotype has a count of ten or more. The rearrangement joins TRBV12-3 or TRBV12-4 to TRBJ2-1; D is uncertain. Trimming took off 4 bases at V and 3 bases at J, with 7 bases between the two ends. The CDR3 is made up of 13 amino acids. CDR3 amino acids: CASSYGDYNEQFF. The CDR3 DNA reads TGTGCCAGCAGTTATGGCGACTACAATGAGCAGTTCTTC.

This clonotype occurred many times. The chain recombines TRBV10-3 with TRBJ2-3; D is possibly TRBD2 (5 bases). With 6 bases removed from V and 1 base from J, the gap between germline ends came to 11 bases. Germline loops: CDR1 ENHRY, CDR2 SYGVKD. The CDR3 has 14 amino acids. CDR3 loop: CAIRDGKGTDTQYF. In DNA, the CDR3 is TGTGCCATCAGGGACGGGAAGGGCACAGATACGCAGTATTTT.

The chain joins TRBV7-2 to TRBJ1-1; perhaps TRBD1 as D (6 bases). There are 12 residues in the CDR3. Trimming left V 4 bases short and J 7 bases short, with 10 bases between. The V gene's germline CDR1 is SGHTA and CDR2 FQGNSA. CDR3 sequence: CASSSPGVEAFF. The CDR3 DNA follows: TGTGCCAGCAGCTCACCAGGGGTTGAAGCTTTCTTT.

The V gene is TRBV5-1, the J gene TRBJ1-6, with 7 bases aligning to TRBD1. The CDR3 runs 15 residues. Looked up from germline, CDR1 is SGHRS and CDR2 is YFSETQ. J lost 7 bases, V lost 4 bases, and 8 bases had no gene match. For the CDR3, the DNA is TGCGCCAGCAGCGTAGCGGGACAGCAAAATTCACCCCTCCACTTT. This codes for CASSVAGQQNSPLHF.

This clonotype was seen many times. This chain links TRBV6-1 with TRBJ1-3; D not certain. The CDR3 is 14 amino acids. V lost 6 bases to trimming and J lost 6 bases, with 15 bases between them. Germline V gene data show CDR1 as MNHNS and CDR2 as SASEGT. CDR3 in amino acids: CASRMPGLTNTIYF. For the CDR3, the DNA is TGTGCCAGCAGGATGCCGGGCCTAACAAACACCATATATTTT.

The genes are TRBV7-8 and TRBJ1-5, with D perhaps matching TRBD1 (5 bases). Germline V gives CDR1 SGHVS, CDR2 FQNEAQ. Trimming cost V 2 bases and J 2 bases, with 13 bases left between them. The CDR3 is 16 residues long. For the CDR3, the DNA is TGTGCCAGCAGCTTACCTCCTTGGGACGGCAATCAGCCCCAGCATTTT. Residues: CASSLPPWDGNQPQHF.